These 14 T cell receptor beta chains were sequenced from one sample in a study of cytomegalovirus exposure and HLA in healthy donors. Generated by immunoSEQ multiplex PCR, the TCRdb table keeps only in-frame clones and is missing some. Of approximately 120,000 clones in the sample, 89% are singletons; the top ten hold around 1.1%. The sequencing sample was made of PBMCs. The origin of the receptors is a woman younger than 35 in good health and CMV-seronegative.

This clone was seen just once. The chain recombines TRBV15 with TRBJ2-3; 8 bases line up with TRBD1. The germline V gene encodes CDR1 LNHNV and CDR2 YYDKDF (reference sequence). This CDR3 has 16 amino acids. With V trimmed by 3 bases and J by 5 bases, 10 bases remained unmatched. The CDR3 region is CATSSSDRGGVDTQYF. The CDR3, as DNA: TGTGCCACCAGCAGTTCCGACAGGGGTGGTGTAGATACGCAGTATTTT. The entire variable domain, with the rest obtained from reference TRBV15 and TRBJ2-3, is as follows: DAMVIQNPRYQVTQFGKPVTLSCSQTLNHNVMYWYQQKSSQAPKLLFHYYDKDFNNEADTPDNFQSRRPNTSFCFLDIRSPGLGDTAMYLCATSSSDRGGVDTQYFGPGTRLTVL.

The table lists this clone with a count of one. The rearrangement links TRBV28 to TRBJ2-7; TRBD1 aligns across 10 bases. The CDR3 contains 13 residues. Trimming removed 7 bases from V and 3 bases from J; junction bases left unmatched: 3. Germline CDR1 reads MDHEN; CDR2 reads SYDVKM. CDR3 DNA: TGTGCCAGCACGACAGGGGGCAGCTACGAGCAGTACTTC. Protein sequence: CASTTGGSYEQYF.

The sample holds one count of this clone. The chain uses TRBV6-1 and TRBJ2-2; 7 nucleotides line up with TRBD2. Germline V gene lookup returns CDR1 MNHNS and CDR2 SASEGT. The junction had 10 bases not matched to a gene; V was cut back by 0 bases and J by 6 bases. The CDR3 sequence is 17 residues long. The CDR3 protein is CASSEAVFGGGPGELFF. The CDR3 coding sequence is TGTGCCAGCAGTGAAGCCGTATTTGGGGGGGGACCCGGGGAGCTGTTTTTT.

The chain employs TRBV28 and TRBJ2-5; D gene ambiguous. The CDR3 has 16 residues. Germline-derived CDR1 and CDR2 are MDHEN and SYDVKM. The V and J ends lost 1 base and 5 bases respectively, with 17 bases between them. CDR3 DNA: TGTGCCAGCAGTTTATATGGCTATACAGATACGGAGACCCAGTACTTC. Its protein is CASSLYGYTDTETQYF.

This clone was picked up one time. The rearrangement uses TRBV28 and TRBJ1-5; unclear D gene. V lost 8 bases, J lost 7 bases, and 12 bases lay in between. The CDR3 runs 12 residues. The germline V gene has CDR1 MDHEN and CDR2 SYDVKM. This CDR3 reads CASHSRGQPQHF. In nucleotides, the CDR3 is TGTGCCAGCCATTCGAGAGGACAGCCCCAGCATTTT. Filled out from reference TRBV28 and TRBJ1-5, the complete variable domain reads DVKVTQSSRYLVKRTGEKVFLECVQDMDHENMFWYRQDPGLGLRLIYFSYDVKMKEKGDIPEGYSVSREKKERFSLILESASTNQTSMYLCASHSRGQPQHFGDGTRLSIL.

The chain uses TRBV7-9 and TRBJ1-5, with D possibly matching TRBD1 (6 bases). The CDR3 contains 12 residues. Looked up from germline, CDR1 is SEHNR and CDR2 is FQNEAQ (reference sequence). V lost 5 bases, J lost 7 bases, and 9 bases lay in between. CDR3 sequence reads: CASSPQGQPQHF. The DNA for the CDR3 is TGTGCCAGCAGCCCCCAGGGGCAGCCCCAGCATTTT. The entire variable domain, with the rest obtained from reference TRBV7-9 and TRBJ1-5, is as follows: DTGVSQNPRHKITKRGQNVTFRCDPISEHNRLYWYRQTLGQGPEFLTYFQNEAQLEKSRLLSDRFSAERPKGSFSTLEIQRTEQGDSAMYLCASSPQGQPQHFGDGTRLSIL.

The chain employs TRBV10-1 and TRBJ2-7; tentatively, D is TRBD2 (6 bases). CDR1 is WNHNN and CDR2 is SYGVQD in the germline V gene (reference sequence). The CDR3 sequence is 14 residues long. Trimming pared 10 bases from V and 7 bases from J, leaving 23 bases between. This chain's CDR3 is CATSGGDVSGEQYF. DNA for the CDR3: TGCGCCACCTCCGGAGGGGATGTGAGTGGTGAGCAGTACTTC.

The V gene is TRBV6-5, the J gene TRBJ1-1; D unclear. V shed 6 bases and J shed 6 bases, with 14 bases lying between them. This CDR3 spans 13 amino acids. Germline V gene lookup returns CDR1 MNHEY and CDR2 SVGAGI. For the CDR3, the DNA is TGTGCCAGCAGCAAAGCGGATGGCGCTGAAGCTTTCTTT. It codes for CASSKADGAEAFF.

V usage is TRBV5-1 and J usage is TRBJ1-3; D ambiguous. V gave up 3 bases and J gave up 2 bases, with 12 bases separating them. The CDR3 loop spans 15 amino acids. Germline V gene data show CDR1 as SGHRS and CDR2 as YFSETQ. The CDR3 nucleotides are TGCGCCAGCAGCTACGAGGTATCGGCTGGAAACACCATATATTTT. Its translation is CASSYEVSAGNTIYF.

V and J are TRBV29-1 and TRBJ2-1; 10 bases are a match to TRBD2. Germline values: CDR1 SQVTM, CDR2 ANQGSEA. The CDR3 spans 17 residues. V trimming: 3 bases; J trimming: 3 bases; junction bases outside the gene matches: 11. The CDR3 bases are TGCAGCGTTGAGAGGATTAGCGGGAGGAAGGGCTACAATGAGCAGTTCTTC. Protein product: CSVERISGRKGYNEQFF.

The genes are TRBV29-1 and TRBJ1-6; TRBD1 matches 10 bases. Trimming at V came to 1 base and at J to 10 bases, leaving 13 bases not matched to a gene. This CDR3 is 17 amino acids long. The V gene's germline CDR1 is SQVTM and CDR2 ANQGSEA. The CDR3 region is CSVEARDRGQSGSPLHF. The DNA for the CDR3 is TGCAGCGTTGAAGCCCGAGACAGGGGGCAGAGTGGATCACCCCTCCACTTT.

The V call is TRBV6-5, the J call TRBJ1-3, with TRBD1 matching 8 bases. Germline V gives CDR1 MNHEY, CDR2 SVGAGI. V shed 6 bases and J 3 bases; nucleotides not matched to a gene: 7. The CDR3 is 15 amino acids. The CDR3 sequence is CASSPTGADGNTIYF. The CDR3, as DNA: TGTGCCAGCAGCCCGACAGGGGCAGATGGAAACACCATATATTTT.

The V gene is TRBV14, the J gene TRBJ1-1, with 7 nucleotides matching TRBD1. The CDR3 has 15 residues. CDR1 and CDR2 (germline): SGHDN, FVKESK. J gave up 2 bases and V 6 bases, and 9 bases lay outside the gene matches. Here the CDR3 reads CASSQSRDRNTEAFF. As DNA, the CDR3 is TGTGCCAGCAGTCAAAGCCGGGACAGAAACACTGAAGCTTTCTTT.

This clone was counted a single time. This rearrangement joins TRBV28 to TRBJ2-7; 12 bases map to TRBD2. The V gene's germline CDR1 is MDHEN and CDR2 SYDVKM. V gave up 2 bases and J gave up 3 bases; unmatched junction bases: 2. This CDR3 spans 15 amino acids. The CDR3 DNA sequence: TGTGCCAGCAGTTTACAGACTAGCGGGGGCTACGAGCAGTACGTC. This gives the protein CASSLQTSGGYEQYV.